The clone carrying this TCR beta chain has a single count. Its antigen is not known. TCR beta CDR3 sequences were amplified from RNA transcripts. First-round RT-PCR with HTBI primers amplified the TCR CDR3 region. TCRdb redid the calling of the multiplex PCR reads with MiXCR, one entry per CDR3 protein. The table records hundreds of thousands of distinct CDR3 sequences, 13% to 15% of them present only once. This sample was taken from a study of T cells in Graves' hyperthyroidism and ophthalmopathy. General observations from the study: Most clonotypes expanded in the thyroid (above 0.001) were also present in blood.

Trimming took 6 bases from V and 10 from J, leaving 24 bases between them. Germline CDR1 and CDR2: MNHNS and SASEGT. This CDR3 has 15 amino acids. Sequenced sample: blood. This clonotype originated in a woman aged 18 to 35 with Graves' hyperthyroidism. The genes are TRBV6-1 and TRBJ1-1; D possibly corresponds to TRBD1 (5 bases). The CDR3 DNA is TGTGCCAGCAGATCAAAACAGGTTCTTCAGGAGCTAGCTTTCTTT. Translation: CASRSKQVLQELAFF.